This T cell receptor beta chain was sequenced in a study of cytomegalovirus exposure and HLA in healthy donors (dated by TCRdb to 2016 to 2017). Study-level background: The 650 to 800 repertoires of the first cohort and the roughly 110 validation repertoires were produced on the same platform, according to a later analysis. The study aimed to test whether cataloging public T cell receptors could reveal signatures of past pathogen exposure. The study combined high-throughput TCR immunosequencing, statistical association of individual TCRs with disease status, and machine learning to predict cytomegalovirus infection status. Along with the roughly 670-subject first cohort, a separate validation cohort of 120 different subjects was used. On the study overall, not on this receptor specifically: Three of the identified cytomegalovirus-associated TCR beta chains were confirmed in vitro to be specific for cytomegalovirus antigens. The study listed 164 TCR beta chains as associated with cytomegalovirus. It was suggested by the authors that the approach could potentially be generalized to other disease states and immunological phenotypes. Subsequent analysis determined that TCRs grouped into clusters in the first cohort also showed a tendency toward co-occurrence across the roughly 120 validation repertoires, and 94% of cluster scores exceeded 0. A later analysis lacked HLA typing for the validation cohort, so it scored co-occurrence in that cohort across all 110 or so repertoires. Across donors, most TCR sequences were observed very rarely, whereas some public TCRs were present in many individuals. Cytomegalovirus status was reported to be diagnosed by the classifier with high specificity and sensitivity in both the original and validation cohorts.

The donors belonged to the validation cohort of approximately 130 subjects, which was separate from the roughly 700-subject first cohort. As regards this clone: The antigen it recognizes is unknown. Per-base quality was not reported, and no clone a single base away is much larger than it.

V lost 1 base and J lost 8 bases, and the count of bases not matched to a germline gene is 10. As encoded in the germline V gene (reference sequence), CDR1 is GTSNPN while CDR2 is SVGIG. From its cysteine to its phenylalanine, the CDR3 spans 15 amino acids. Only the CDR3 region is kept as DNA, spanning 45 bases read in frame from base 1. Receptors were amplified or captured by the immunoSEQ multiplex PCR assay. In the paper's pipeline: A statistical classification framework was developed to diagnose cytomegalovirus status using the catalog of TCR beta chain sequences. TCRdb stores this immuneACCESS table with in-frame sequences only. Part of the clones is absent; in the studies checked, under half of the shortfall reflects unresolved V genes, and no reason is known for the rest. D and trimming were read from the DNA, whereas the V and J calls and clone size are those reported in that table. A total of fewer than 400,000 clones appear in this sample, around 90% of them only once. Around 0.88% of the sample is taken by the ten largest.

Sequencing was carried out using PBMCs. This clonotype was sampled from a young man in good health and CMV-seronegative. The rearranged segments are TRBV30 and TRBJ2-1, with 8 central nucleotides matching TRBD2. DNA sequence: TGTGCCTGGAGTGGCCTACCGGGGGGGAGGGATGAGCAGTTCTTC. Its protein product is CAWSGLPGGRDEQFF.